This T cell receptor beta chain derives from a study of beta chain features in type 1 diabetes. Overall study: Across the samples, 90 million to 120 million sorted cells were examined in total.

The CDR3 runs to 15 residues. V gave up 5 bases and J gave up 0 bases, with 14 bases separating them. The germline V gene has CDR1 SQVTM and CDR2 ANQGSEA. The investigators reverse transcribed all of the isolated RNA, so they sequenced expressed TCRB transcripts. This table comes from immunoSEQ multiplex PCR, and its TCRdb copy is limited to in-frame clones, with some not included. The sample yields a few hundred thousand clones, 16% seen once. This clone was counted a few times. Its matching antigen is unknown. Study-level points and caveats: Within each of all four CD4+ subsets, Type 1 diabetes patients had TCRB CDR3s that were moderately but significantly shorter. Over-representation of high TCR-expressing cells was a possible consequence of cDNA sequencing. Among type 1 diabetes patients, VDJ junctions had fewer insertions and more deletions. Patients showed naive, central memory and Treg TCRB repertoires that appeared more similar than those of healthy donors.

J is TRBJ2-4 and V is TRBV29-1; D uncertain. The source is a man aged 25 to 40 with type 1 diabetes. Sequencing was done on a sample of naive CD4+ T cells from blood. CDR3 sequence: CSVFERLLAKNIQYF. The CDR3 DNA is TGCAGCGTTTTCGAGCGTTTACTAGCCAAAAACATTCAGTACTTC.